This entry describes one T cell receptor beta chain. These data come from a study of blood T cell repertoires in COVID-19. CDR3 size: 11 residues. CDR1 SGHAT and CDR2 FQNNGV come from the germline V gene. With 4 bases removed from V and 2 bases from J, the gap between germline ends came to 3 bases. TCRdb keeps only in-frame clones here, not all; method: immunoSEQ multiplex PCR. The sample lists fewer than 250,000 clones, almost 85% occurring once. The clonotype comes from a woman of 80 years or more with acute or convalescent COVID-19. The sample taken for sequencing was peripheral blood. The rearrangement uses TRBV11-2 and TRBJ2-7; D remains unclear. The CDR3 region is CASSSTYEQYF. For the CDR3, the DNA is TGTGCCAGCAGCTCTACCTACGAGCAGTACTTC.